Below, 6 T cell receptor beta chains from the same sample are listed, as sequenced in a study of cytomegalovirus exposure and HLA in healthy donors. Vbeta (60) and Jbeta (13) primers were used in the PCR. Generated by immunoSEQ multiplex PCR, the TCRdb table keeps only in-frame clones and is missing some. The profile covers approximately 180,000 clones, with 72% appearing a single time and 2% to 2.5% taken by the ten largest. The sample was PBMCs. The receptor set was obtained from a human donor in good health.

The chain carries TRBV2 and TRBJ2-3; perhaps TRBD2 as D (7 bases). The CDR3 totals 14 residues. Per germline, CDR1 SNHLY and CDR2 FYNNEI. Deletions cut 3 bases from V and 10 bases from J, with 17 bases between. CDR3 region: CASSDPRGASSQYF. The CDR3 region has the DNA TGTGCCAGCAGTGACCCCCGGGGGGCTAGCTCGCAGTATTTT.

The chain employs TRBV10-2 and TRBJ2-4; the match to TRBD2 covers 9 bases. The germline V gene encodes CDR1 WSHSY and CDR2 SAAADI. CDR3 length: 16 amino acids. Unmatched junction bases numbered 14, after V lost 7 bases and J lost 7 bases. CDR3 sequence: CASTLSISGGGNIQYF. The DNA for the CDR3 is TGCGCCAGCACCCTTTCAATTAGCGGGGGTGGGAACATTCAGTACTTC.

The V call is TRBV27, the J call TRBJ2-6; D gene ambiguous. Trimming shortened V by 6 bases and J by 0 bases, and 9 bases separated the two germline ends. There are 15 residues in the CDR3. Germline CDR1 is MNHEY and CDR2 is SMNVEV (reference sequence). Here the CDR3 DNA reads TGTGCCAGCAGGTCACAGAGCTCTGGGGCCAACGTCCTGACTTTC. It yields the protein CASRSQSSGANVLTF.

V usage is TRBV10-3 and J usage is TRBJ2-7, with 7 bases aligning to TRBD2. CDR1 and CDR2 from the germline V gene are ENHRY and SYGVKD. After removal of 6 bases from V and 4 bases from J, the junction contained 6 bases not matched to a gene. This CDR3 region has 13 residues. CDR3 sequence: CAISSGGRYEQYF. CDR3 sequence (DNA): TGTGCCATCAGCTCCGGGGGGAGGTACGAGCAGTACTTC.

A word on this clone: A read error may account for a junction end that differs from germline. The rearrangement uses TRBV7-7 and TRBJ2-2, with 7 bases matching TRBD1. The CDR3 extends over 15 amino acids. Per the germline V gene, CDR1 is SSHAT and CDR2 is FNYEAQ (reference sequence). The CDR3 DNA reads as TGTGCTAGCAGTCCTAACAGGGGCGAGAACGGGGAGCTGTTTTTT. As protein: CASSPNRGENGELFF.

The rearrangement joins TRBV18 to TRBJ1-5, with 7 bases that match TRBD1. The V gene's germline CDR1 is KGHSH and CDR2 LQKENI. This CDR3 has 14 residues. V dropped 3 bases and J dropped 7; count of bases not matched to a gene: 6. CDR3: CASSPGQSGQPQHF. The CDR3 DNA reads TGTGCCAGCTCACCGGGACAGTCAGGGCAGCCCCAGCATTTT.